This T cell receptor (beta chain) was recorded in a study of T cell responses to AZD1222 COVID-19 vaccine (dated by TCRdb to 2020 to 2022). Study-level background: TCR sequencing was performed for roughly 250 trial participants, of whom about 200 were given two doses of AZD1222 and around 26 were given two doses of MenACWY control vaccine. Trial participants were enrolled by age into 18-55, 56-69 and 70-plus year subgroups, with around 150, 28 and 57 TCR-sequenced participants respectively.

From the cysteine through the phenylalanine, the CDR3 covers 14 amino acids. The read is trimmed to its CDR3 DNA, 42 bases read in frame from base 1. From the germline V gene (reference sequence), CDR1 is WNHNN and CDR2 is SYGVQD. Clipping removes 4 bases from V and 12 bases from J, with 12 as the unmatched junction base count. The CDR3 regions of human TCRbeta chains were analyzed by immunosequencing. The original pipeline was this. Repertoire TCRs were matched against a reference library of SARS-CoV-2-specific TCRs generated with the MIRA antigen-specificity platform. Breadth meant the fraction of unique TCRs that were SARS-CoV-2-associated, whereas depth meant the fraction of total T cells that were SARS-CoV-2-associated. Each spike-specific TCR was assigned to its reactive spike region and to a CD4 or CD8 class using the MIRA data. Log10-transformed breadth and depth values were compared by one-way ANOVA with Sidak's multiple comparisons tests. As stored in TCRdb, this immuneACCESS dataset retains in-frame rearrangements with V and J assigned. A fraction of the clones does not appear; measured against another copy, unresolved V genes explain less than half of the discrepancy, and the remainder lacks a known reason. For V, J and clone size, that table is used; D and trimming come from the DNA. The sample has about 180,000 clones on record, around 93% of them singletons. 0.8% to 1.3% of the sample is taken by the ten largest.

The paper as a whole reports these results and caveats: Participants were mostly white British and included more females than males, and it was suggested by the authors that clonal diversity may have been underestimated. Nearly half of unique spike-specific TCRs reportedly recognized epitopes outside regions mutated in the B.1.351 and B.1.1.7 variants. A significant rise in spike-specific TCR breadth and depth was observed after two AZD1222 doses relative to day 0 and relative to MenACWY recipients. The 56-69-year group was small, and its depth increase did not reach significance, likely because of low power. The whole spike protein was spanned by vaccine-associated CD4 TCRs, and dominant responses were seen in regions 160-218 and 743-854. Conclusions about previously exposed vaccinees are limited, since just a handful of AZD1222 recipients were seropositive for SARS-CoV-2 at baseline. Because no day 14 peak-response samples were available, the repertoires could be characterized only after the peak T cell response.

Details on this clone: The antigen it binds to is not known. No base quality values were provided; no much bigger clone lies one nucleotide off.

Interpreted using the paper, the time point label stands for: about 28 days (+/-7) after the second vaccine dose. Interpreted using the paper, the treatment or condition label stands for: meningococcal conjugate vaccine given as trial control. Samples from vaccinated people were obtained from the UK trials COV001 and COV002, which included a single-blind randomized controlled phase 2/3 trial of AZD1222 (ChAdOx1 nCoV-19) in healthy adults. For TCRbeta chain sequencing, PBMC samples from trial participants were taken at day 0 and at day 28 after the second dose. Sample: peripheral blood, taken 28 days after the second dose of the MenACWY control vaccine. The chain links TRBV10-1 with TRBJ1-2; TRBD1 lines up with 9 middle nucleotides. This TCR was sampled from an adult who received the MenACWY meningococcal vaccine as a control. The nucleotide sequence is given as TGCGCCAGCAGTGGGCCCCGGACAGGGGAGAGAGACACCTTC. Its protein product is CASSGPRTGERDTF.